This passage covers 31 T cell receptor beta chains from one sample sequenced in a study of blood T cell repertoires in COVID-19. Assay: immunoSEQ multiplex PCR; the TCRdb copy retains only in-frame clones and omits some. Here the sample spans roughly 46,000 clones, 80% to 90% being singletons. The sample comprised peripheral blood. These receptor sequences come from a human donor in a cohort sampled during active COVID-19. The donor label of this sample is uncertain.

This clone has a handful of counts. V and J are TRBV2 and TRBJ1-6; TRBD1 aligns across 8 bases. Germline V lookup: CDR1 SNHLY, CDR2 FYNNEI. J was trimmed by 10 bases and V by 7 bases; bases with no gene match: 15. The CDR3 consists of 16 residues. The DNA for the CDR3 is TGTGCCAGCACCTTCCAGACAGGGGCGAGCAAGTCACCCCTCCACTTT. Protein: CASTFQTGASKSPLHF.

This sequence joins TRBV2 and TRBJ1-6, with TRBD1 identical over 9 bases. The CDR3 is made up of 13 amino acids. Trimming removed 7 bases from V and 8 bases from J; junction bases left unmatched: 3. Germline V gene sequence: CDR1 SNHLY, CDR2 FYNNEI. The CDR3 protein is CASNRQGDSPLHF. The DNA for the CDR3 is TGTGCCAGCAACCGACAGGGGGATTCACCCCTCCACTTT. Filled out from reference TRBV2 and TRBJ1-6, the complete variable domain reads EPEVTQTPSHQVTQMGQEVILRCVPISNHLYFYWYRQILGQKVEFLVSFYNNEISEKSEIFDDQFSVERPDGSNFTLKIRSTKLEDSAMYFCASNRQGDSPLHFGNGTRLTVT.

The chain links TRBV7-2 to TRBJ1-2; TRBD1 matches at 11 bases. Germline CDR1 and CDR2: SGHTA and FQGNSA. The CDR3 length is 15 residues. After removal of 3 bases from V and 7 bases from J, the junction contained 7 bases not matched to a gene. CDR3 sequence reads: CASSLGGTGGLGYTF. In nucleotides, the CDR3 is TGTGCCAGCAGCTTGGGGGGGACAGGGGGACTTGGCTACACCTTC.

The chain is built from TRBV7-9 and TRBJ1-2; D uncertain. Germline CDR1 reads SEHNR; CDR2 reads FQNEAQ (reference sequence). CDR3 size: 13 residues. V lost 1 base and J 6 bases, leaving 9 bases between the germline ends. The CDR3, as DNA: TGTGCCAGCAGCTTAGGGACTGCGGATGGCTACACCTTC. Protein product: CASSLGTADGYTF.

V is TRBV5-1 and J is TRBJ2-7, with D perhaps TRBD1 (6 bases). The CDR3 is 13 amino acids. The germline V gene has CDR1 SGHRS and CDR2 YFSETQ. Trimming stripped 6 bases from V and 6 bases from J, with 16 bases between. The CDR3 sequence: CASTGEPAVEQYF. CDR3 nucleotide sequence: TGCGCCAGCACAGGGGAGCCGGCGGTCGAGCAGTACTTC.

V gene TRBV28 combines with J gene TRBJ1-2, with 7 bases fitting TRBD1. CDR3 size: 18 residues. V dropped 2 bases and J dropped 7; count of bases not matched to a gene: 19. From germline, CDR1 is MDHEN and CDR2 SYDVKM. In nucleotides, the CDR3 is TGTGCCAGCAGTTTAGCCAATGCCCGGGACAGATTTTTCTTTGGCTACACCTTC. Translated: CASSLANARDRFFFGYTF.

The chain uses TRBV7-2 and TRBJ2-3; TRBD1 aligns across 9 bases. The J segment lost 4 bases and the V segment lost 2 bases, leaving 4 bases of the junction unmatched. The CDR3 totals 15 residues. Germline CDR1 and CDR2: SGHTA and FQGNSA. The CDR3 DNA sequence: TGTGCCAGCAGCTTATTGGACAGGGGATCAGATACGCAGTATTTT. It is translated as CASSLLDRGSDTQYF.

The gene calls are TRBV18 and TRBJ1-2; TRBD1 matches 10 bases. The CDR3 has 15 amino acids. Germline V gives CDR1 KGHSH, CDR2 LQKENI. V shed 6 bases, J shed 7 bases, and the junction held 11 bases outside the gene matches. CDR3 sequence (DNA): TGTGCCAGCTCCCGCGACAGGGGGCTTCTCAGTGGCTACACCTTC. This translates into CASSRDRGLLSGYTF. Supplemented by reference TRBV18 and TRBJ1-2, the full variable domain reads NAGVMQNPRHLVRRRGQEARLRCSPMKGHSHVYWYRQLPEEGLKFMVYLQKENIIDESGMPKERFSAEFPKEGPSILRIQQVVRGDSAAYFCASSRDRGLLSGYTFGSGTRLTVV.

The chain has TRBV14 and TRBJ2-7, with D unresolved. In germline, CDR1 is SGHDN, CDR2 FVKESK. The V end lost 0 bases, the J end lost 7 bases, and 10 bases lay between the germline ends. The CDR3 consists of 13 residues. CDR3: CASSQEVRREQYF. The CDR3 bases are TGTGCCAGCAGCCAAGAGGTCCGTCGGGAGCAGTACTTC. Full variable domain (rest looked up from reference TRBV14 and TRBJ2-7): EAGVTQFPSHSVIEKGQTVTLRCDPISGHDNLYWYRRVMGKEIKFLLHFVKESKQDESGMPNNRFLAERTGGTYSTLKVQPAELEDSGVYFCASSQEVRREQYFGPGTRLTVT.

The rearrangement uses TRBV30 and TRBJ1-2, with no clear D. This CDR3 has 11 residues. V was clipped by 4 bases and J by 4 bases, with 7 bases between them. Germline V CDR1 and CDR2: GTSNPN, SVGIG (reference sequence). The CDR3 spells CAWKPGYGYTF. Written as DNA, the CDR3 is TGTGCCTGGAAACCAGGCTATGGCTACACCTTC.

This clone turned up a few times. The chain couples TRBV7-9 to TRBJ2-7, with 8 bases fitting TRBD1. The ends lost 1 base at V and 1 base at J; junction bases unmatched: 6. The germline V gene has CDR1 SEHNR and CDR2 FQNEAQ (reference sequence). This CDR3 is built from 16 residues. CDR3 sequence (DNA): TGTGCCAGCAGCTTAGATGGGACAGGAACTTCCTACGAGCAGTACTTC. Its translation: CASSLDGTGTSYEQYF.

The gene calls are TRBV18 and TRBJ2-7; 9 bases are shared with TRBD2. Germline V gene sequence: CDR1 KGHSH, CDR2 LQKENI. After removal of 5 bases from V and 0 bases from J, the junction contained 5 bases not matched to a gene. This CDR3 is built from 15 residues. CDR3 DNA: TGTGCCAGCTCAACTCTAGCGGGGTCCTCCTACGAGCAGTACTTC. Amino acid sequence: CASSTLAGSSYEQYF.

Remarks on this clone: Other DNA sequences in the sample encode the same CDR3. The gene calls are TRBV24-1 and TRBJ1-3; 7 bases are shared with TRBD1. Germline V CDR1 and CDR2: KGHDR, SFDVKD. The CDR3 totals 16 residues. J lost 0 bases, V lost 4 bases, and 5 bases had no gene match. For the CDR3, the DNA is TGTGCCACCAGTGAAGGGGGCTCAAGCTCTGGAAACACCATATATTTT. This codes for CATSEGGSSSGNTIYF.

CDR3 sequence: CASSQDRDSSGNTIYF. The CDR3 nucleotides read TGTGCCAGCAGCCAAGACCGGGACAGCTCTGGAAACACCATATATTTT. J is TRBJ1-3 and V is TRBV4-2; 7 bases are shared with TRBD1. Germline trimming cut 0 bases from V and 0 bases from J; bases unmatched to any gene: 2. The germline V gene has CDR1 LGHNA and CDR2 YNFKEQ. The length of the CDR3 is 16 residues.

This chain connects TRBV25-1 to TRBJ2-7, with D uncertain. The germline V and J ends were trimmed by 0 bases and 3 bases, with 6 bases remaining between them. Germline CDR1 and CDR2: MGHDK and SYGVNS. The CDR3 loop spans 13 amino acids. CDR3 protein: CASSEYTIYEQYF. The CDR3 DNA is TGTGCCAGCAGTGAATATACAATCTACGAGCAGTACTTC.

The rearrangement uses TRBV7-8 and TRBJ1-5; 11 bases line up with TRBD1. The length of the CDR3 is 16 residues. The junction had 3 bases not matched to a gene; V was cut back by 4 bases and J by 1 base. Germline CDR1 and CDR2: SGHVS and FQNEAQ. The CDR3 DNA reads TGTGCCAGCAGCTCCCGGGACAGGGGGAGCAATCAGCCCCAGCATTTT. Its protein product is CASSSRDRGSNQPQHF.

V usage is TRBV7-9 and J usage is TRBJ2-1; D gene ambiguous. The CDR3 has 13 amino acids. CDR1 and CDR2 (germline): SEHNR, FQNEAQ (reference sequence). V was pared by 5 bases and J by 2 bases, with 7 bases between. CDR3 protein: CASSPVTYNEQFF. The DNA for the CDR3 is TGTGCCAGCAGCCCCGTTACCTACAATGAGCAGTTCTTC. The entire variable domain, with the rest obtained from reference TRBV7-9 and TRBJ2-1, is as follows: DTGVSQNPRHKITKRGQNVTFRCDPISEHNRLYWYRQTLGQGPEFLTYFQNEAQLEKSRLLSDRFSAERPKGSFSTLEIQRTEQGDSAMYLCASSPVTYNEQFFGPGTRLTVL.

The V and J genes are TRBV28 and TRBJ1-6, with D tentatively TRBD1 (6 bases). The CDR3 loop spans 15 amino acids. Germline V gene data show CDR1 as MDHEN and CDR2 as SYDVKM. V lost 7 bases and J 6 bases, leaving 16 bases between the germline ends. The CDR3 here is CASTPLQGFNSPLHF. In nucleotides, the CDR3 is TGTGCCAGCACCCCCTTACAGGGCTTTAATTCACCCCTCCACTTT.

CDR3 nucleotide sequence: TGTGCCAGCAAAAGACAGGGGGGCGAGCAGTACTTC. It is translated as CASKRQGGEQYF. J is TRBJ2-7 and V is TRBV28; TRBD1 matches at 9 bases. V lost 7 bases to trimming and J lost 6 bases; unmatched junction nucleotides: 4. The CDR3 consists of 12 residues. CDR1 is MDHEN, CDR2 SYDVKM, per germline.

The chain joins TRBV6-5 to TRBJ1-1; no definite D call. The CDR3 length is 11 residues. Germline V CDR1 and CDR2: MNHEY, SVGAGI. The ends were cut back, 7 bases at V and 1 base at J, with 4 bases in the middle. DNA for the CDR3: TGTGCCAGCAACTCGAACACTGAAGCTTTCTTT. Amino acid sequence: CASNSNTEAFF.

V and J are TRBV7-9 and TRBJ2-2, with 11 positions matching TRBD2. This CDR3 comprises 15 residues. Germline-derived CDR1 and CDR2 are SEHNR and FQNEAQ (reference sequence). V lost 4 bases and J lost 5; bases outside the gene matches: 3. In nucleotides, the CDR3 is TGTGCCAGCAGCTACACTAGCGGGGGAACCGGGGAGCTGTTTTTT. Translated, it gives CASSYTSGGTGELFF.

V and J are TRBV12-3 or TRBV12-4 and TRBJ1-1; a weak D match, TRBD1 (5 bases). The CDR3 sequence is 11 residues long. V lost 3 bases to trimming and J lost 14 bases, with 13 bases between them. CDR3 nucleotides: TGTGCCAGCAGTTTGACCCGAGACAGATTCTTT. Translated: CASSLTRDRFF.

The chain uses TRBV6-5 and TRBJ2-2, with 8 bases fitting TRBD1. The J segment lost 1 base and the V segment lost 6 bases, leaving 4 bases of the junction unmatched. In germline, CDR1 is MNHEY, CDR2 SVGAGI. This CDR3 has 15 amino acids. The CDR3 here is CASRSQGVNTGELFF. CDR3 nucleotides: TGTGCCAGCAGGTCACAGGGGGTGAACACCGGGGAGCTGTTTTTT.

The chain links TRBV7-2 to TRBJ1-2; 7 bases line up with TRBD1. CDR1 is SGHTA, CDR2 FQGNSA, per germline. The length of the CDR3 is 15 residues. The junction had 15 bases not matched to a gene; V was cut back by 6 bases and J by 8 bases. The CDR3 is CASSHIDDRVFGYTF. CDR3 DNA: TGTGCCAGCAGTCACATTGATGACAGGGTATTCGGCTACACCTTC.

V gene TRBV28 combines with J gene TRBJ1-5; D gene ambiguous. The CDR3 runs to 13 residues. Germline V gives CDR1 MDHEN, CDR2 SYDVKM. V was cut by 10 bases and J by 5 bases, with 15 bases left in between. For the CDR3, the DNA is TGTGCCACCCTGGACTTAATGTATCAGCCCCAGCATTTT. It specifies CATLDLMYQPQHF. Complete variable domain (other parts from reference TRBV28 and TRBJ1-5): DVKVTQSSRYLVKRTGEKVFLECVQDMDHENMFWYRQDPGLGLRLIYFSYDVKMKEKGDIPEGYSVSREKKERFSLILESASTNQTSMYLCATLDLMYQPQHFGDGTRLSIL.

The chain recombines TRBV6-5 with TRBJ2-7; TRBD1 aligns across 7 bases. This CDR3 comprises 15 residues. Germline V gives CDR1 MNHEY, CDR2 SVGAGI. Trimming took 2 bases from V and 3 from J; bases not matched to a gene: 7. Written as DNA, the CDR3 is TGTGCCAGCAGTTACCAAACAGGGGCCCTCTACGAGCAGTACTTC. It yields the protein CASSYQTGALYEQYF.

J is TRBJ1-2 and V is TRBV9, with TRBD1 matching 9 bases. The CDR3 contains 14 residues. The germline CDR1 and CDR2 sequences are SGDLS and YYNGEE. The V segment lost 0 bases and the J segment 8 bases; nucleotides outside the gene matches: 5. This chain's CDR3 is CASSVEDRGGGYTF. In DNA form, the CDR3 reads TGTGCCAGCAGCGTAGAGGACAGGGGAGGAGGCTACACCTTC.

The chain couples TRBV18 to TRBJ2-1, with no clear D. V lost 1 base and J 0 bases, leaving 10 bases between the germline ends. The germline CDR1 and CDR2 sequences are KGHSH and LQKENI. This CDR3 has 16 residues. The CDR3 loop reads CASSPQRLSSYNEQFF. CDR3 coding DNA: TGTGCCAGCTCACCACAGAGGTTAAGCTCCTACAATGAGCAGTTCTTC.

This chain uses TRBV6-5 with TRBJ1-2; D perhaps matches TRBD1 (6 bases). V lost 0 bases to trimming and J lost 2 bases, with 7 bases between them. Per the germline V gene, CDR1 is MNHEY and CDR2 is SVGAGI. The CDR3 runs 14 residues. The DNA of the CDR3 is TGTGCCAGCAGTTACTCCACAGGGAACTATGGCTACACCTTC. Translating it yields CASSYSTGNYGYTF.

This chain's CDR3 is CASSIDTSTTGYEQYF. The DNA for the CDR3 is TGTGCCAGTAGTATAGATACATCTACAACAGGATACGAGCAGTACTTC. The rearrangement joins TRBV19 to TRBJ2-7, with a weak D call TRBD1 (5 bases). The germline V and J ends were trimmed by 0 bases and 4 bases, with 16 bases remaining between them. Germline assignment: CDR1 LNHDA and CDR2 SQIVND (reference sequence). The CDR3 is 16 residues long.

V usage is TRBV29-1 and J usage is TRBJ1-2; 8 nucleotides match TRBD1. CDR1 SQVTM and CDR2 ANQGSEA come from the germline V gene. V gave up 5 bases and J gave up 6 bases; unmatched junction bases: 11. The CDR3 consists of 14 residues. DNA of the CDR3: TGCAGCGTTTGGGACAGGCAGCTGAGTAATGGCTACACCTTC. Residues: CSVWDRQLSNGYTF.